The clone carrying this T cell receptor (beta chain) is a singleton in its sample. The data originate from a study of blood T cell repertoires in COVID-19. Study background: Material from acute and convalescent COVID-19 was sourced from the United States, Italy and Spain. From T cells, B-cell-depleted T cells, or PBMCs came the material, which was cDNA or gDNA.

The CDR3 is 15 residues long. The germline V gene encodes CDR1 MDHEN and CDR2 SYDVKM. Germline trimming cut 6 bases from V and 1 base from J; bases unmatched to any gene: 7. The data were produced by immunoSEQ multiplex PCR, yet TCRdb's version contains in-frame clones alone and is incomplete. This table has some 200,000 clones, around 84% appearing once. Sample: peripheral blood. The receptor was isolated from a man younger than 40 with active or convalescent COVID-19. The chain is built from TRBV28 and TRBJ1-1; 8 positions match TRBD1. CDR3 sequence reads: CASSGQGQGNTEAFF. CDR3 nucleotide sequence: TGTGCCAGCAGCGGACAGGGCCAAGGGAACACTGAAGCTTTCTTT.